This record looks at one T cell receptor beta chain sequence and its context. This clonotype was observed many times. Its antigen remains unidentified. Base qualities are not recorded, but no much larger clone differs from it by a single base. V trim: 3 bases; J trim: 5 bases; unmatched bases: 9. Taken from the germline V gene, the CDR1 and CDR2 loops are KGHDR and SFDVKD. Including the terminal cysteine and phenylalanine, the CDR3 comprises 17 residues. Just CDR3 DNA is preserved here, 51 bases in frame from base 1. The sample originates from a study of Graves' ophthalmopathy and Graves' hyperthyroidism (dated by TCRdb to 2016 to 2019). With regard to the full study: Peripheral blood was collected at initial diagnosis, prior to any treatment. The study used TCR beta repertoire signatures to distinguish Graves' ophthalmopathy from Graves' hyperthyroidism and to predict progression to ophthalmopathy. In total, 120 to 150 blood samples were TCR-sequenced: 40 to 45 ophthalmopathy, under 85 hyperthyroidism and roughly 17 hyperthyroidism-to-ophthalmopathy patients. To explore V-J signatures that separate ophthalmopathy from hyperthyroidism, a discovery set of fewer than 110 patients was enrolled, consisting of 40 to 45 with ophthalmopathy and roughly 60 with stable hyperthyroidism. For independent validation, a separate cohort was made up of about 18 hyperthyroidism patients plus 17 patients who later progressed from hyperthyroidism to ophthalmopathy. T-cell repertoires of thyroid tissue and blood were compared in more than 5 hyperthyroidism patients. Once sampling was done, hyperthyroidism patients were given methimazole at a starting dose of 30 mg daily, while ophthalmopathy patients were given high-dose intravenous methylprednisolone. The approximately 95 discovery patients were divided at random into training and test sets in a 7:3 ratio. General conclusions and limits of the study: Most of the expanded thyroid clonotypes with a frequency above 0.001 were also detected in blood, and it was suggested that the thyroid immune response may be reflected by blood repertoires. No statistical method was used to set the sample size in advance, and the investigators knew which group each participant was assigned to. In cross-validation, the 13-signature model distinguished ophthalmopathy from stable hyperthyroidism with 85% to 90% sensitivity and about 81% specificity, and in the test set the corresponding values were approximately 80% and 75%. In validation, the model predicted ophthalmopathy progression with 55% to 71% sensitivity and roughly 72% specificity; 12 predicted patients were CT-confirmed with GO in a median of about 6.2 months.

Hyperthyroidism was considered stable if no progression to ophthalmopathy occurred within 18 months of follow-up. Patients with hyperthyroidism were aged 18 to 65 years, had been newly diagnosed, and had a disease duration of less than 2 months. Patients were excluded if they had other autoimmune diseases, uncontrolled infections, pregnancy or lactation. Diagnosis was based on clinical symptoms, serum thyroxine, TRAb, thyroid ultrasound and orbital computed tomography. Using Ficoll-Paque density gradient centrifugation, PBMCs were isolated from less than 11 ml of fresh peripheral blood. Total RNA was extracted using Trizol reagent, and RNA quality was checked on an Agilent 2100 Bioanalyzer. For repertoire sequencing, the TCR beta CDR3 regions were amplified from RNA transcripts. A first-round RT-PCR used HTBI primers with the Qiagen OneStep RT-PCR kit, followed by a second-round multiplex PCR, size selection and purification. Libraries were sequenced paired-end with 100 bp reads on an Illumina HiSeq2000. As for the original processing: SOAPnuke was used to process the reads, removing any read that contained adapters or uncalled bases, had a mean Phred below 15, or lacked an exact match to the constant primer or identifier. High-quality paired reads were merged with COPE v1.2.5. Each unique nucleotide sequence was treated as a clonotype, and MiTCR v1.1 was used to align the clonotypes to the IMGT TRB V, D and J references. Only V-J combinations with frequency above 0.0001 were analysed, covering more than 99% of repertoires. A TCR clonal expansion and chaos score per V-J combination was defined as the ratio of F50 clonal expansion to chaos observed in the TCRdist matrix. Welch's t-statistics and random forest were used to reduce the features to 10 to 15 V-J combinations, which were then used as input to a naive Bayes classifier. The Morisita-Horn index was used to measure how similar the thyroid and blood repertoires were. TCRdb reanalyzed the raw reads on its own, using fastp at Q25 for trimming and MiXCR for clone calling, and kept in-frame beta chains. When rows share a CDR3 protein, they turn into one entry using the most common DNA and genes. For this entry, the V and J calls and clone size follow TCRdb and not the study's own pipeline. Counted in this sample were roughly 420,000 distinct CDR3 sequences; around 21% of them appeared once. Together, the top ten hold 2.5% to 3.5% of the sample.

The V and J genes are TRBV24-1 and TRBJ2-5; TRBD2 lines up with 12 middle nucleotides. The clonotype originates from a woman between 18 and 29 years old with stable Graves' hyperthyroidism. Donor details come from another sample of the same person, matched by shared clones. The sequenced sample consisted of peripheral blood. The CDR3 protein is CATSDGASGRARETQYF. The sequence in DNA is TGTGCCACCAGTGATGGGGCTAGCGGGAGGGCCAGGGAGACCCAGTACTTC.